The 18 T cell receptor beta chains below were found in one sample sequenced in a study of blood T cell repertoires in COVID-19. The method was immunoSEQ multiplex PCR; TCRdb's version includes in-frame clones alone and lacks a portion of them. Of roughly 84,000 clones listed, over 70% are singletons. Input material: peripheral blood. The receptors were sampled from a woman aged 50 to 60 with acute or convalescent COVID-19.

The V call is TRBV7-8, the J call TRBJ2-3, with 12 bases matching TRBD2. The ends lost 3 bases at V and 5 bases at J; junction bases unmatched: 6. Looked up from germline, CDR1 is SGHVS and CDR2 is FQNEAQ. The CDR3 is 16 amino acids. The CDR3, as DNA: TGTGCCAGCAGCTTCGCTAGCGGGGGGGCTAAAGATACGCAGTATTTT. It is translated as CASSFASGGAKDTQYF.

For the CDR3, the DNA is TGTGCCAGCAGCCCGACTGAGGGTCAGCCCCAGCATTTT. Translating it yields CASSPTEGQPQHF. This chain links TRBV7-9 with TRBJ1-5; unclear D gene. V lost 5 bases, J lost 6 bases, and 11 bases lay in between. Germline CDR1 and CDR2: SEHNR and FQNEAQ (reference sequence). CDR3 size: 13 residues.

V is TRBV2 and J is TRBJ2-5; 12 bases map to TRBD2. The germline gives CDR1 SNHLY, CDR2 FYNNEI. This CDR3 is 20 amino acids long. After removal of 3 bases from V and 4 bases from J, the junction contained 18 bases not matched to a gene. The CDR3 DNA reads TGTGCCAGCAGTGACCTTCTCGCGACTAGCGGGGGTCCTTGGGGAGAGACCCAGTACTTC. Residues: CASSDLLATSGGPWGETQYF. Full variable domain (rest looked up from reference TRBV2 and TRBJ2-5): EPEVTQTPSHQVTQMGQEVILRCVPISNHLYFYWYRQILGQKVEFLVSFYNNEISEKSEIFDDQFSVERPDGSNFTLKIRSTKLEDSAMYFCASSDLLATSGGPWGETQYFGPGTRLLVL.

This sequence joins TRBV29-1 and TRBJ2-1; 7 nucleotides line up with TRBD2. CDR1 SQVTM and CDR2 ANQGSEA come from the germline V gene. The CDR3 runs to 15 residues. With V trimmed by 7 bases and J by 2 bases, 11 bases remained unmatched. The CDR3: CSAGEGSPTYNEQFF. CDR3 bases: TGCAGCGCCGGGGAGGGGTCCCCGACCTACAATGAGCAGTTCTTC.

The chain couples TRBV19 to TRBJ1-2; D is perhaps TRBD1 (5 bases). V lost 7 bases and J lost 3, with 15 bases in between. The CDR3 is 14 residues long. Germline CDR1 reads LNHDA; CDR2 reads SQIVND (reference sequence). For the CDR3, the DNA is TGTGCCAGTAATTGGCAGGGAGGAGACTATGGCTACACCTTC. It specifies CASNWQGGDYGYTF.

The rearrangement uses TRBV5-1 and TRBJ1-2, with a possible D match to TRBD1 (5 bases). Germline V gene lookup returns CDR1 SGHRS and CDR2 YFSETQ. The length of the CDR3 is 14 residues. Trimming stripped 0 bases from V and 1 base from J, with 7 bases between. CDR3 amino acids: CASSLDGGNYGYTF. The CDR3 nucleotides read TGCGCCAGCAGCTTGGACGGGGGTAACTATGGCTACACCTTC.

This clone was found a few times. The V and J genes are TRBV6-1 and TRBJ1-6; D perhaps matches TRBD1 (6 bases). This CDR3 is 15 amino acids long. Germline values: CDR1 MNHNS, CDR2 SASEGT. Deletions cut 2 bases from V and 6 bases from J, with 11 bases between. The CDR3 DNA reads TGTGCCAGCAGTGAATACGGACAGTCTAATTCACCCCTCCACTTT. Translating it yields CASSEYGQSNSPLHF.

CDR3 sequence reads: CASRTGLYGYTF. As DNA, the CDR3 is TGTGCCAGCAGGACAGGGCTCTATGGCTACACCTTC. The chain combines TRBV2 with TRBJ1-2; 7 bases are shared with TRBD1. The CDR3 contains 12 residues. Per germline, CDR1 SNHLY and CDR2 FYNNEI. Trimming cost V 6 bases and J 4 bases; bases outside gene matches: 2.

This clone came up a few times. This chain connects TRBV6-5 to TRBJ1-1; D uncertain. The CDR3 extends over 13 amino acids. V lost 6 bases and J 0 bases, leaving 8 bases between the germline ends. CDR1 is MNHEY, CDR2 SVGAGI, per germline. The CDR3 DNA reads as TGTGCCAGCAGGGCCCCTCTGAACACTGAAGCTTTCTTT. Its translation is CASRAPLNTEAFF.

V usage is TRBV7-8 and J usage is TRBJ2-3; TRBD2 matches 8 bases. The CDR3 has 16 residues. With 1 base clipped from V and 4 bases from J, the junction kept 7 bases outside the gene matches. Germline V gene sequence: CDR1 SGHVS, CDR2 FQNEAQ. The CDR3 is CASSLVLAGPADTQYF. CDR3 bases: TGTGCCAGCAGCTTAGTGTTAGCGGGGCCTGCAGATACGCAGTATTTT.

The rearrangement links TRBV4-2 to TRBJ2-1; 9 positions agree with TRBD2. This CDR3 spans 16 amino acids. The J segment lost 2 bases and the V segment lost 0 bases, leaving 2 bases of the junction unmatched. Per germline, CDR1 LGHNA and CDR2 YNFKEQ. The CDR3: CASSQETSGTYNEQFF. The DNA for the CDR3 is TGTGCCAGCAGCCAAGAGACTAGCGGTACCTACAATGAGCAGTTCTTC.

This chain links TRBV29-1 with TRBJ1-1; 8 nucleotides align to TRBD1. Germline-derived CDR1 and CDR2 are SQVTM and ANQGSEA. Trimming removed 7 bases from V and 2 bases from J; junction bases left unmatched: 6. There are 13 residues in the CDR3. For the CDR3, the DNA is TGCAGCGGGCTACAGGGGGGCAACACTGAAGCTTTCTTT. Its protein is CSGLQGGNTEAFF.

The chain is built from TRBV25-1 and TRBJ2-1; a possible D gene is TRBD2 (6 bases). The CDR3 is made up of 16 amino acids. V dropped 2 bases and J dropped 0 bases, with 11 bases sitting between them. Germline loops: CDR1 MGHDK, CDR2 SYGVNS. CDR3 nucleotides: TGTGCCAGCAGTGAAGGGAGGAGGAGCTCCTACAATGAGCAGTTCTTC. This encodes CASSEGRRSSYNEQFF.

This clone was detected only once. The chain combines TRBV5-4 with TRBJ1-6; the D is unclear. V was clipped by 3 bases and J by 8 bases, with 9 bases between them. Looked up from germline, CDR1 is SGHNT and CDR2 is YYREEE (reference sequence). This CDR3 is 13 amino acids long. CDR3 nucleotides: TGTGCCAGCAGCTCCAGCCAGGATTCACCCCTCCACTTT. Residues: CASSSSQDSPLHF.

This chain joins TRBV27 and TRBJ2-4; possible D gene TRBD1, 6 bases. Trimming pared 4 bases from V and 0 bases from J, leaving 13 bases between. The CDR3 contains 16 residues. Germline CDR1 reads MNHEY; CDR2 reads SMNVEV (reference sequence). CDR3 protein: CASSSNRVLAKNIQYF. In nucleotides, the CDR3 is TGTGCCAGCAGTTCAAACAGGGTGCTAGCCAAAAACATTCAGTACTTC.

A few counts support this clone. The J gene is TRBJ1-2, the V gene TRBV2; 9 bases agree with TRBD1. This CDR3 is built from 14 residues. Trimming removed 3 bases from V and 7 bases from J; junction bases left unmatched: 6. Germline CDR1 reads SNHLY; CDR2 reads FYNNEI. CDR3 region: CASSDGQGRSGYTF. The CDR3 bases are TGTGCCAGCAGTGATGGACAGGGGCGAAGTGGCTACACCTTC.

The chain couples TRBV29-1 to TRBJ2-1; 14 positions agree with TRBD2. The CDR3 runs 14 residues. Germline trimming cut 7 bases from V and 7 bases from J; bases unmatched to any gene: 6. CDR1 is SQVTM and CDR2 is ANQGSEA in the germline V gene. The CDR3 coding sequence is TGCAGCGGAAGACTAGCGGGGGGGCCGAATGAGCAGTTCTTC. Its translation is CSGRLAGGPNEQFF.

The genes are TRBV3-1 (or the pseudogene TRBV3-2) and TRBJ2-1; 8 nucleotides align to TRBD2. Trimming cost V 3 bases and J 9 bases; bases outside gene matches: 13. This CDR3 has 16 residues. Germline V CDR1 and CDR2: LGHDT, YNNKEL (reference sequence). CDR3 residues: CASSQEGLAGQPEQFF. CDR3 DNA: TGTGCCAGCAGCCAGGAGGGGCTAGCGGGTCAACCTGAGCAGTTCTTC.